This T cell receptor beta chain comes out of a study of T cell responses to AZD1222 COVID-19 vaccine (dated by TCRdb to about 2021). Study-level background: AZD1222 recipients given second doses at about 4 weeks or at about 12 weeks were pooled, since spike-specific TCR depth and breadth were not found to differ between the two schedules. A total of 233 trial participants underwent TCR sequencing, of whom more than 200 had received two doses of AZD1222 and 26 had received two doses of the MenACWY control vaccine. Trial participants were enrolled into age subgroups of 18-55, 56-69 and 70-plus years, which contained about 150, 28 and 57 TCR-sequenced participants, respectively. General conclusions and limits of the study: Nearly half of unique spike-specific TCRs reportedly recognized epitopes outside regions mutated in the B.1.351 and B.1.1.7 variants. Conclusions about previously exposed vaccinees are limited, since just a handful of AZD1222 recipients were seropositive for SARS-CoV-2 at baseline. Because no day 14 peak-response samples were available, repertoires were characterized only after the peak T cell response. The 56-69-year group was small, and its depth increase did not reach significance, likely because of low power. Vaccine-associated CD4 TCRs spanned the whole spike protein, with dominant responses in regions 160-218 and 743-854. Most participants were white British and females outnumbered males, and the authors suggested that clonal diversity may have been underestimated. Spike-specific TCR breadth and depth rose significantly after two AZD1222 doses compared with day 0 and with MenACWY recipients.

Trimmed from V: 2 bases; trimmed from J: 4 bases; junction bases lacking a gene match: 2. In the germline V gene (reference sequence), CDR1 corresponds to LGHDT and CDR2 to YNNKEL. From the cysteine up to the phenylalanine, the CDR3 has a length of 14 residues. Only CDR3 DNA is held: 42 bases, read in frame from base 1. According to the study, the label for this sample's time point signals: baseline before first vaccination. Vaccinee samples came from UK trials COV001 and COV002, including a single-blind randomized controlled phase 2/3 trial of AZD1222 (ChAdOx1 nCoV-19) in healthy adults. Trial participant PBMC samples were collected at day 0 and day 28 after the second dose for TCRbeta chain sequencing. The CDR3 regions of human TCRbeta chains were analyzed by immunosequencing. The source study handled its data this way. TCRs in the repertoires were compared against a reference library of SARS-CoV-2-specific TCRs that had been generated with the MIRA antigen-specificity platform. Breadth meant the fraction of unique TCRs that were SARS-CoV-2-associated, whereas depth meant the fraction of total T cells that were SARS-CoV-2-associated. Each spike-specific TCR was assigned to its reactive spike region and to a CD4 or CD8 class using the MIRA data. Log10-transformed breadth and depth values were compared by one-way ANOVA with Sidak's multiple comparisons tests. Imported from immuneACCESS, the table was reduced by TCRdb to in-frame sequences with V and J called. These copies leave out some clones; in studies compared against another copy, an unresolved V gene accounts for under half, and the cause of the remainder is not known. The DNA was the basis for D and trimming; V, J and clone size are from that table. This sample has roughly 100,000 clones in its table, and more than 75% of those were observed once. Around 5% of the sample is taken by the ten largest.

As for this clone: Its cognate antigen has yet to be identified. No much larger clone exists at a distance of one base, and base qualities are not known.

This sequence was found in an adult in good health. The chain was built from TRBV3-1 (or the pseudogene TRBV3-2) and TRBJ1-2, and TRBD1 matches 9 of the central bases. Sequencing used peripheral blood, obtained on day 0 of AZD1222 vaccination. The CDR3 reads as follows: CASSQSTGGYGYTF. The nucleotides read TGTGCCAGCAGCCAATCGACAGGGGGCTATGGCTACACCTTC.